The rows below give T cell receptor beta chains drawn from one sample of a study of T-cell memory formation after mild COVID-19. TCRdb reanalysed the 5' RACE reads using MiXCR and keeps one entry per CDR3 protein. The table has 70,000 to 100,000 distinct CDR3 sequences, 10% to 15% seen once. Sequenced: PBMCs or a T cell subset sorted from them (not recorded which). The receptors stem from an adult woman who had mild COVID-19 (a few samples of this study predate the infection). Cell type and time point are not known. CDR3s include the opening cysteine and the closing phenylalanine or tryptophan. Fields, in order: clone size, J gene, D gene, CDR3 length, V gene, CDR3 DNA, CDR3 protein. D genes are given only for firm matches. Clone size is not always given. Where it is, it says once, few, many or a class for expanded clones.

-	TRBJ1-6	-	13	TRBV4-3	TGCGCCAGCAGCCAAGTCAGGCTCCCACCCCTCCACTTT	CASSQVRLPPLHF
-	TRBJ2-1	TRBD1	14	TRBV5-1	TGCGCCAGCAGCGTGGGACAGGGATACAATGAGCAGTTCTTC	CASSVGQGYNEQFF
-	TRBJ1-2	TRBD1	13	TRBV6-6	TGTGCCAGCATCCCCGACAGGGCCTATGGCTACACCTTC	CASIPDRAYGYTF
-	TRBJ2-3	TRBD1	17	TRBV5-5	TGTGCCAGCAGCTTGGGGCCCGGGACAGGGTCCACAGATACGCAGTATTTT	CASSLGPGTGSTDTQYF
few	TRBJ2-5	TRBD2	17	TRBV24-1	TGTGCCACCAGTGACCACGGGACTAGCGGGGTCCAAGAGACCCAGTACTTC	CATSDHGTSGVQETQYF
few	TRBJ2-7	-	11	TRBV7-9	TGTGCCAGCAGCTTAAACAGGGAGCAGTACTTC	CASSLNREQYF
-	TRBJ2-7	TRBD1	14	TRBV5-1	TGCGCCAGCACAAAGGGAACAGGGGGCTACGAGCAGTACTTC	CASTKGTGGYEQYF
few	TRBJ1-2	-	15	TRBV12-3/TRBV12-4	TGTGCCAGCAGCCCCTTGGTGGGCCGTAAGTCTGGCTACACCTTC	CASSPLVGRKSGYTF
-	TRBJ2-1	-	14	TRBV7-3	TGTGCCAGCAGCTTACAGCCAGGGTGGAATGAGCAGTTCTTC	CASSLQPGWNEQFF
-	TRBJ2-1	TRBD1	15	TRBV7-6	TGTGCCAGCAGCCCAACCGGGACAGCTTACAATGAGCAGTTCTTC	CASSPTGTAYNEQFF
-	TRBJ2-7	TRBD2	15	TRBV9	TGTGCCAGCAGCGTAGGAGGACTAGTATTAGACGAGCAGTACTTC	CASSVGGLVLDEQYF
-	TRBJ2-7	TRBD2	15	TRBV9	TGTGCCAGCGGGCTAGCGGGAGGTACAGCCGACGAGCAGTACTTC	CASGLAGGTADEQYF
few	TRBJ2-1	-	16	TRBV6-2/TRBV6-3	TGTGCCAGCAGTTACTCGACAGCGATCTCCTACAATGAGCAGTTCTTC	CASSYSTAISYNEQFF
many	TRBJ2-7	TRBD2	14	TRBV3-1	TGTGCCAGCAGCCCTCTAGCGGGAGACTACGAGCAGTACTTC	CASSPLAGDYEQYF
few	TRBJ1-1	-	12	TRBV7-9	TGTGCCAGCAGCTACGGACAGCCTGAAGCTTTCTTT	CASSYGQPEAFF
-	TRBJ1-4	-	16	TRBV5-1	TGCGCCAGCAGCACTGGGACACTCCCAACTAATGAAAAACTGTTTTTT	CASSTGTLPTNEKLFF
few	TRBJ2-7	-	15	TRBV5-1	TGCGCCAGCAGTCCCGTCGACAGGCCAGTCTACGAGCAGTACTTC	CASSPVDRPVYEQYF
few	TRBJ2-2	-	17	TRBV29-1	TGCAGCGTTGAAGGCCTCGTTGGGCAGGGGTACACCGGGGAGCTGTTTTTT	CSVEGLVGQGYTGELFF
many	TRBJ1-5	TRBD1	16	TRBV7-8	TGTGCCAGCAGCTTAGGACGAGACAGGGGGAATCAGCCCCAGCATTTT	CASSLGRDRGNQPQHF
many	TRBJ2-1	-	14	TRBV5-6	TGTGCCAGCAGCTCTGGGGGCTCCTACAATGAGCAGTTCTTC	CASSSGGSYNEQFF
few	TRBJ2-7	-	16	TRBV24-1	TGTGCCACCAGTGATAAGCCGAAGAGCGGAAGCTACGAGCAGTACTTC	CATSDKPKSGSYEQYF
-	TRBJ2-7	TRBD1	13	TRBV6-5	TGTGCCAGCAGTGAGACAGGGTTCGACGAGCAGTACTTC	CASSETGFDEQYF
-	TRBJ2-1	-	16	TRBV4-2	TGTGCCAGCACCCCACTGTTGGGTTTCAACGACAATGAGCAGTTCTTC	CASTPLLGFNDNEQFF
-	TRBJ2-3	TRBD2	19	TRBV6-5	TGTGCCAGCAGTTACTCCGGACTAGCGGGAGGGCCCTACACAGATACGCAGTATTTT	CASSYSGLAGGPYTDTQYF
few	TRBJ2-3	TRBD2	16	TRBV7-3	TGTGCCAGCAGCTCCCCTAGCGGGGGAGGGCCAGATACGCAGTATTTT	CASSSPSGGGPDTQYF
-	TRBJ2-7	TRBD2	14	TRBV6-2/TRBV6-3	TGTGCCAGCAGCCCGGGACTAGCTAACTACGAGCAGTACTTC	CASSPGLANYEQYF
-	TRBJ2-7	TRBD1	13	TRBV6-2/TRBV6-3	TGTGCCAGCAGCCCGACAGGGGGGTACGAGCAGTACTTC	CASSPTGGYEQYF
-	TRBJ2-7	TRBD2	16	TRBV27	TGTGCCAGCAGCCCGTACAGACAAGCGGGAGGTCACGAGCAGTACTTC	CASSPYRQAGGHEQYF
-	TRBJ2-7	-	14	TRBV5-6	TGTGCCAGCAGCTTGGCCGGTCTATCCTACGAGCAGTACTTC	CASSLAGLSYEQYF
few	TRBJ2-7	-	14	TRBV5-1	TGCGCCAGCAGCTTGGGGTCGGGGGCCTACGAGCAGTACTTC	CASSLGSGAYEQYF
many	TRBJ2-5	-	12	TRBV7-9	TGTGCCAGCGTCCGTGGGGGAGAGACCCAGTACTTC	CASVRGGETQYF
-	TRBJ2-7	-	11	TRBV29-1	TGCAGCGTTAACCTCGACTACGAGCAGTACTTC	CSVNLDYEQYF
few	TRBJ2-1	-	12	TRBV9	TGTGCCAGCAGCGTAGGGCAGGCTGAGCAGTTCTTC	CASSVGQAEQFF
few	TRBJ1-1	-	13	TRBV7-3	TGTGCCAGCAGCTTAACACTGAACACTGAAGCTTTCTTT	CASSLTLNTEAFF
-	TRBJ2-1	-	14	TRBV5-1	TGCGCCAGCAGCTTTAGGCCATCCTACAATGAGCAGTTCTTC	CASSFRPSYNEQFF
few	TRBJ2-3	TRBD1	18	TRBV4-3	TGCGCCAGCAGCCAACTCCCCGGGACAGGGGGGCGCACAGATACGCAGTATTTT	CASSQLPGTGGRTDTQYF
-	TRBJ2-7	TRBD1	13	TRBV29-1	TGCAGCGCGACAGGGGGAAGCTCCTACGAGCAGTACTTC	CSATGGSSYEQYF
few	TRBJ1-1	TRBD1	14	TRBV29-1	TGCAGCGTTCAGCCGGGACAGGGGGCTCCTGAAGCTTTCTTT	CSVQPGQGAPEAFF
-	TRBJ2-5	-	14	TRBV9	TGTGCCAGCAGCTCAACAGATTTCCAAGAGACCCAGTACTTC	CASSSTDFQETQYF
few	TRBJ2-3	-	16	TRBV15	TGTGCCACCAGCAGAGATCGGGGATTAGGCACAGATACGCAGTATTTT	CATSRDRGLGTDTQYF
few	TRBJ2-7	-	14	TRBV6-5	TGTGCCAGCAGTTATCGGAGGGAGTACAGCGAGCAGTACTTC	CASSYRREYSEQYF
-	TRBJ2-7	TRBD1	17	TRBV5-1	TGCGCCAGCAGCTTGGTTCTCCCGGGACAGGCCTTCTACGAGCAGTACTTC	CASSLVLPGQAFYEQYF